Sequencing of this T cell receptor beta chain was carried out in a study of shared clonotypes between healthy human individuals. Whole-study context: The donors, two women and three men, were aged 18 to 49.

As defined, naive CD8 cells were CD45RO-negative and positively selected for CCR7, with terminally differentiated effector memory CD45RA+ cells excluded. The CDR3 has 14 residues. CDR1 and CDR2 (germline): ENHRY, SYGVKD. V shed 10 bases, J shed 3 bases, and the junction held 8 bases outside the gene matches. Notes on this clone: Antigen unknown.

TCRdb keeps only in-frame clones here, not all; method: immunoSEQ multiplex PCR. The sample has under 850,000 clones, approximately 92% seen once; the top ten hold 24%. Points from the study as a whole: Non-shared clonotypes displayed generation probabilities falling below those of clonotypes present in all four donors. Generally, naive subsets (rather than memory subsets) showed larger estimated richness.

This rearrangement joins TRBV10-3 to TRBJ1-1, with 10 bases aligning to TRBD1. The TCR sequence derives from a man in his thirties or forties in good health. The material sequenced was naive CD8+ T cells sorted from blood. The CDR3 loop is CATHRTGGDTEAFF. CDR3 bases: TGTGCCACCCACCGGACAGGGGGGGACACTGAAGCTTTCTTT.